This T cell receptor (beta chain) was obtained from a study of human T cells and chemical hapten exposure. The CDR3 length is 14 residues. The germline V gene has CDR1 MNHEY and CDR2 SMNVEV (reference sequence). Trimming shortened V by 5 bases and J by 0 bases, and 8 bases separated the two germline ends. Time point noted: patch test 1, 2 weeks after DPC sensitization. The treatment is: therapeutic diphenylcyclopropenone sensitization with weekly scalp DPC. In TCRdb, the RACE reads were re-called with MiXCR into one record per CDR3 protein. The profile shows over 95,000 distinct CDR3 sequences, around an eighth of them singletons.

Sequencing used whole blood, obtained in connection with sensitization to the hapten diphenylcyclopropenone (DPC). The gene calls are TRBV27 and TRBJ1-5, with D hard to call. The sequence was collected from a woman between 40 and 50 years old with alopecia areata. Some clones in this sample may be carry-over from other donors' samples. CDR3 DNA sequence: TGTGCCAGCAGTCCCCGAGATAGCAATCAGCCCCAGCATTTT. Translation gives CASSPRDSNQPQHF.